This is a list of T cell receptor beta chains from one sample in a study of cytomegalovirus exposure and HLA in healthy donors. Clones were read by immunoSEQ multiplex PCR, and TCRdb kept only the in-frame ones, dropping some. This table has about 62,000 clones, 65% to 85% appearing once. The sequenced sample was PBMCs. All receptors derive from a woman aged 25 to 45 in good health and CMV-seronegative. Each CDR3 is given with its conserved first and last residue. Fields, in order: J gene, clone size, D gene, V gene, CDR3 DNA, CDR3 protein. The D gene is left open where the match is weak. Size values are once, few and many counts, or a class for expanded clones, and some rows have none.

>TRBJ2-7|-|TRBD1|TRBV25-1
TGTGCCAGCAGGACCGGGACAGGGGCCTACGAGCAGTACTTC
CASRTGTGAYEQYF
>TRBJ2-2|-|-|TRBV9
TGTGCCAGCAGCGTGTCGGGGATGACCGGGGAGCTGTTTTTT
CASSVSGMTGELFF
>TRBJ2-7|-|TRBD1|TRBV7-9
TGTGCCAGCAGCTTCGGGACAGGGACCTACGAGCAGTACTTC
CASSFGTGTYEQYF
>TRBJ1-6|-|-|TRBV14
TGTGCCAGCAGCCAAGAAAGTCCGGTTTCACCCCTCCACTTT
CASSQESPVSPLHF
>TRBJ2-3|-|TRBD1|TRBV19
TGTGCCAGTAGTGCCCTAGGGGGACAGGGGGCGCGCACAGATACGCAGTATTTT
CASSALGGQGARTDTQYF
>TRBJ1-2|-|-|TRBV28
TGTGCCAGCAAGGAGGAGAATGGCTACACCTTC
CASKEENGYTF
>TRBJ2-2|-|-|TRBV30
TGTGCCTGGAGTGTAGTCGGGGGAAGAATCGGGGAGCTGTTTTTT
CAWSVVGGRIGELFF
>TRBJ1-1|-|TRBD1|TRBV7-9
TGTGCCAGCAGCCCGGGACAGGGGCCCAGGAACACTGAAGCTTTCTTT
CASSPGQGPRNTEAFF
>TRBJ2-7|-|TRBD2|TRBV27
TGTGCCAGCAGTCTAGCGGGATTCTACGTCGAGCAGTACTTC
CASSLAGFYVEQYF
>TRBJ1-2|-|TRBD1|TRBV5-1
TGCGCCAGCAGCTCCGGGACAGGGCCTTATGGCTACACCTTC
CASSSGTGPYGYTF
>TRBJ1-5|-|-|TRBV18
TGTGCCAGCTCACCAAGTCCCGGGGTGGGCAATCAGCCCCAGCATTTT
CASSPSPGVGNQPQHF
>TRBJ2-7|-|-|TRBV21-1
TGTGCCAGCAGCGAGACATCGCCCTACGAGCAGTACTTC
CASSETSPYEQYF
>TRBJ2-4|-|TRBD1|TRBV5-1
TGCGCCAGCAGCCAGGGACAGGGGGCCAAAAACATTCAGTACTTC
CASSQGQGAKNIQYF
>TRBJ1-2|few|-|TRBV9
TGTGCCAGCTCCATAGACGGGAACTATGGCTACACCTTC
CASSIDGNYGYTF
>TRBJ1-2|-|TRBD1|TRBV14
TGTGCCAGCAGCCCTAGGACAGGGGACGGCTACACCTTC
CASSPRTGDGYTF
>TRBJ2-1|-|TRBD2|TRBV6-4
TGTGCCAGCAGTGACTCGGGATTTGCGGGGGTCAACAATGAGCAGTTCTTC
CASSDSGFAGVNNEQFF
>TRBJ1-2|-|TRBD1|TRBV2
TGTGCCAGCAGCCCCGCGACAGGGCCCTATGGCTACACCTTC
CASSPATGPYGYTF
>TRBJ2-7|-|-|TRBV7-9
TGTTCCAGCAGTCAGGACTACAAGCCCTACGAGCAGTACTTC
CSSSQDYKPYEQYF
>TRBJ1-5|-|-|TRBV21-1
TGTGCCAGCAGCATGACCCGGGACAGTCGCAATCAGCCCCAGCATTTT
CASSMTRDSRNQPQHF
>TRBJ2-5|-|-|TRBV7-7
TGTGCCAGCAGCTTAGTTTCAGGGCAAGAGACCCAGTACTTC
CASSLVSGQETQYF
>TRBJ2-7|-|-|TRBV27
TGTGCCAGCAGTTCGAGCTCCTACGAGCAGTACTTC
CASSSSSYEQYF
>TRBJ1-5|-|TRBD1|TRBV7-9
TGTGCCAGCAGCCGAGACAGGGGGCTCTTTCAGCCCCAGCATTTT
CASSRDRGLFQPQHF
>TRBJ2-1|-|TRBD1|TRBV5-1
TGCGCCAGCAGCTTGGGACAGGGGGCATGGAATGAGCAGTTCTTC
CASSLGQGAWNEQFF
>TRBJ1-1|-|-|TRBV28
TGTGCCAGCAGTGCCCCGGCAGGGAACACTGAAGCTTTCTTT
CASSAPAGNTEAFF
>TRBJ1-6|-|TRBD1|TRBV27
TGTGCCAGCAGGCGGGGACAGGGTCATAATTCACCCCTCCACTTT
CASRRGQGHNSPLHF
>TRBJ1-2|-|TRBD1|TRBV7-8
TGTGCCAGCAGCCAAACCGGGACAGGGGGCTTCCGCTATGGCTACACCTTC
CASSQTGTGGFRYGYTF
>TRBJ1-5|-|-|TRBV19
TGTGCCAGTAGTACCCCAGGGCTTGCAAATCAGCCCCAGCATTTT
CASSTPGLANQPQHF
>TRBJ2-7|-|-|TRBV5-6
TGTGCCAGCAGCTTGGGACCACAGTACGAGCAGTACTTC
CASSLGPQYEQYF
>TRBJ1-6|-|TRBD1|TRBV7-2
TGTGCCAGCAGCTTTGGTCGACAGGGGAGTTCACCCCTCCACTTT
CASSFGRQGSSPLHF
>TRBJ2-3|-|TRBD2|TRBV5-4
TGTGCCAGCAGCTTGGTTGGCGGGGGGGCTAAAGATACGCAGTATTTT
CASSLVGGGAKDTQYF
>TRBJ2-3|once|TRBD2|TRBV5-8
TGTGCCAGCAGCTTGGGGACTAGCAGTCCCAGTGATACGCAGTATTTT
CASSLGTSSPSDTQYF
>TRBJ1-1|-|-|TRBV6-1
TGTGCCAGCAAATATCCGGGTGACACTGAAGCTTTCTTT
CASKYPGDTEAFF
>TRBJ2-7|-|-|TRBV2
TGTGCCAGCGTGGGGGCCCCCTACGAGCAGTACTTC
CASVGAPYEQYF
>TRBJ1-2|-|-|TRBV6-6
TGTGCCAGCAGTTACGATGAGGGACTCGGCGATGGCTACACCTTC
CASSYDEGLGDGYTF
>TRBJ2-3|-|-|TRBV5-6
TGTGCCAGCAGCTTCGGAGATACGCAGTATTTT
CASSFGDTQYF